A single sample gave rise to the 2 T cell receptor beta chains below, sequenced in a study of control samples from healthy donors and cancer patients. Only in-frame clones appear in the TCRdb table, and some are missing; sequencing was by immunoSEQ multiplex PCR. Altogether 88,000 or so clones are present, about 93% being singletons, with the ten largest covering around 4.9%. The specimen sequenced was blood. The receptors were gathered from a woman younger than 30 in good health.

This chain links TRBV28 with TRBJ1-5; TRBD1 matches at 8 bases. After removal of 2 bases from V and 8 bases from J, the junction contained 8 bases not matched to a gene. This CDR3 has 15 amino acids. Germline V lookup: CDR1 MDHEN, CDR2 SYDVKM. The CDR3 is CASSLSRGHVEPQHF. The CDR3 bases are TGTGCCAGCAGTTTAAGCAGGGGGCATGTAGAGCCCCAGCATTTT. Drawing the rest from reference TRBV28 and TRBJ1-5, the complete variable domain is DVKVTQSSRYLVKRTGEKVFLECVQDMDHENMFWYRQDPGLGLRLIYFSYDVKMKEKGDIPEGYSVSREKKERFSLILESASTNQTSMYLCASSLSRGHVEPQHFGDGTRLSIL.

The chain combines TRBV7-6 with TRBJ1-3; D is uncertain. Trimming removed 5 bases from V and 1 base from J, with 15 bases in between. Germline V gene sequence: CDR1 SGHVS, CDR2 FNYEAQ. This CDR3 comprises 16 residues. CDR3: CASSPYQGLSGNTIYF. CDR3 coding DNA: TGTGCCAGCAGCCCCTACCAAGGTCTTTCTGGAAACACCATATATTTT.